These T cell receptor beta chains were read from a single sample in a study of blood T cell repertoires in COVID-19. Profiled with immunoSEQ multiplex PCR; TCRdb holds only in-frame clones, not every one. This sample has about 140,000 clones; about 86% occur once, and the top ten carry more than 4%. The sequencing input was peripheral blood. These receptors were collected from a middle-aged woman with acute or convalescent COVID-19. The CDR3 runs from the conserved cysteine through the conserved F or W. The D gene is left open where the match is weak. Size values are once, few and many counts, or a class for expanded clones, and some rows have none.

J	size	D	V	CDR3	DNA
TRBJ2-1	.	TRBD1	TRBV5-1	CASKRGQNSYNEQFF	TGCGCCAGCAAGAGGGGACAGAACTCCTACAATGAGCAGTTCTTC
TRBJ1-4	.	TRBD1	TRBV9	CASSVGGGPVNEKLFF	TGTGCCAGCAGCGTAGGAGGGGGCCCAGTTAATGAAAAACTGTTTTTT
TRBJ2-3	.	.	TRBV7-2	CASSLAVGTQGGQYF	TGTGCCAGCAGCTTAGCTGTTGGTACTCAGGGAGGGCAGTATTTT
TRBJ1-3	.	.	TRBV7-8	CASSLGGAEGNTIYF	TGTGCCAGCAGCTTAGGCGGGGCTGAGGGAAACACCATATATTTT
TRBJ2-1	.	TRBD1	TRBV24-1	CATTGTGDYNEQFF	TGTGCCACTACCGGGACAGGGGATTACAATGAGCAGTTCTTC
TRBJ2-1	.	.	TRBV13	CASSFEYGGNEQFF	TGTGCCAGCAGCTTCGAGTATGGAGGCAATGAGCAGTTCTTC
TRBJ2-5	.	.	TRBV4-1	CASSQVTWGLQETQYF	TGCGCCAGCAGCCAAGTCACCTGGGGCCTCCAAGAGACCCAGTACTTC
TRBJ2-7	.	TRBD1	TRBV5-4	CASSLGGTGSLFPYEQYF	TGTGCCAGCAGCTTGGGTGGGACAGGGTCCCTGTTCCCGTACGAGCAGTACTTC
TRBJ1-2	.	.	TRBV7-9	CASRWVGAANDGYTF	TGTGCCAGCCGCTGGGTGGGGGCAGCTAATGATGGCTACACCTTC
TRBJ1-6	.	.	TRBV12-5	CASGPEGEDSPLHF	TGTGCTAGTGGTCCTGAAGGGGAGGATTCACCCCTCCACTTT
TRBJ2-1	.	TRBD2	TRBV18	CASSPWTSDLYNEQFF	TGTGCCAGCTCACCATGGACTAGCGACCTCTACAATGAGCAGTTCTTC
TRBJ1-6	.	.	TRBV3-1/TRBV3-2	CASSLTEWNSPLHF	TGTGCCAGCAGCCTCACAGAGTGGAATTCACCCCTCCACTTT
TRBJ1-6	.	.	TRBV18	CASSPKTRNSPLHF	TGTGCCAGCTCACCAAAGACTCGGAATTCACCCCTCCACTTT
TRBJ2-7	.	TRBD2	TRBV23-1	CASSYHGEGRDEQYF	TGCGCCAGCAGCTATCATGGGGAGGGCCGAGACGAGCAGTACTTC
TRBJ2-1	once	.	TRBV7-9	CASSVTNEQFF	TGTGCCAGCAGCGTTACTAATGAGCAGTTCTTC
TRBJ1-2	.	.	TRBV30	CAWSAQGGGVNYGYTF	TGTGCCTGGAGTGCACAGGGTGGGGGGGTGAATTATGGCTACACCTTC
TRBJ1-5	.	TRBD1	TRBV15	CATSRDPDRVVNQPQHF	TGTGCCACCAGCAGAGACCCCGACAGGGTGGTCAATCAGCCCCAGCATTTT
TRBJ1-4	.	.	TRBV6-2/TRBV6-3	CASSYESNEKLFF	TGTGCCAGCAGTTACGAGTCTAATGAAAAACTGTTTTTT
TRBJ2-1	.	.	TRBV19	CASSILGERAYNEQFF	TGTGCCAGTAGTATTCTTGGGGAGCGGGCCTACAATGAGCAGTTCTTC
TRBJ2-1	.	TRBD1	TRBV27	CASSFGTGGANEQFF	TGTGCCAGCAGTTTTGGGACAGGGGGGGCGAATGAGCAGTTCTTC
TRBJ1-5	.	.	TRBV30	CAWSLGLNQPQHF	TGTGCCTGGAGCTTGGGGCTCAATCAGCCCCAGCATTTT
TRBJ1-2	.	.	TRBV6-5	CASRGEGRHTF	TGTGCCAGCAGAGGGGAAGGCCGGCACACCTTC
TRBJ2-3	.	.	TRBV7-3	CASSLNGAGDTQYF	TGTGCCAGCAGCTTAAATGGGGCCGGGGATACGCAGTATTTT
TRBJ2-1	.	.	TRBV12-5	CASGYEPRTDEQFF	TGTGCTAGTGGTTACGAACCCAGGACAGATGAGCAGTTCTTC
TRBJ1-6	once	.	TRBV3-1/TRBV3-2	CASSQAANSPLHF	TGTGCCAGCAGCCAGGCGGCTAATTCACCCCTCCACTTT
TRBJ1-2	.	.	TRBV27	CASGGWKGDGYTF	TGTGCCAGCGGGGGGTGGAAGGGCGATGGCTACACCTTC
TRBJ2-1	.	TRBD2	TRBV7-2	CASSPRRGGENEQFF	TGTGCCAGCAGCCCCCGTCGCGGGGGAGAGAATGAGCAGTTCTTC
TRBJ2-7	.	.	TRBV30	CAWSLGQGSYEQYF	TGTGCCTGGAGTTTGGGGCAGGGTTCCTACGAGCAGTACTTC
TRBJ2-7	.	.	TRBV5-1	CASSLTSPYEQYF	TGCGCCAGCAGCTTGACTAGTCCGTACGAGCAGTACTTC
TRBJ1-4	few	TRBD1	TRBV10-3	CAISPGTGSATNEKLFF	TGTGCCATCAGCCCCGGGACAGGGAGCGCAACTAATGAAAAACTGTTTTTT
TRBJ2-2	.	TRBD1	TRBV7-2	CASTPPGTGNTGELFF	TGTGCCAGCACCCCCCCCGGGACAGGGAACACCGGGGAGCTGTTTTTT
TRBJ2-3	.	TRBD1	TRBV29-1	CSALWGQSTDTQYF	TGCAGCGCACTGTGGGGACAGAGCACAGATACGCAGTATTTT
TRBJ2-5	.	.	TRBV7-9	CASSLVPGLETQYF	TGTGCCAGCAGCTTAGTGCCGGGACTAGAGACCCAGTACTTC
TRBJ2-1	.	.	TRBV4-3	CASSTHRDLFNEQFF	TGCGCCAGCAGCACCCACCGGGACTTATTCAATGAGCAGTTCTTC
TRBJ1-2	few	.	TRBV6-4	CASSDSEGSGYTF	TGTGCCAGCAGTGACTCCGAGGGAAGTGGCTACACCTTC
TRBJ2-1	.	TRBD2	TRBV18	CATTGGLAGPSSYNEQFF	TGTGCCACCACGGGGGGACTAGCGGGCCCTAGCTCCTACAATGAGCAGTTCTTC
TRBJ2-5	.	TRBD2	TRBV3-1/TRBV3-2	CASSQAGWGGGLQETQYF	TGTGCCAGCAGCCAAGCAGGATGGGGGGGAGGGCTGCAAGAGACCCAGTACTTC
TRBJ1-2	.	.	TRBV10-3	CAISAGGSDYGYTF	TGTGCCATCAGTGCCGGGGGGTCGGATTATGGCTACACCTTC
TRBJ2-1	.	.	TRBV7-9	CASSPGEAVDEQFF	TGTGCCAGCAGCCCCGGGGAGGCCGTCGATGAGCAGTTCTTC
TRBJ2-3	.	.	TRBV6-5	CASSPGGWDTQYF	TGTGCCAGCAGCCCCGGAGGGTGGGATACGCAGTATTTT
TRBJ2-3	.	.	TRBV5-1	CASSLGAGFSTDTQYF	TGCGCCAGCAGCTTGGGGGCAGGCTTTAGCACAGATACGCAGTATTTT
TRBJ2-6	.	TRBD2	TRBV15	CATSRGGGGAGANVLTF	TGTGCCACCAGCAGAGGCGGGGGGGGCGCTGGGGCCAACGTCCTGACTTTC
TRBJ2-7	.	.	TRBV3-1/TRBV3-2	CASSQGLFRGYEQYF	TGTGCCAGCAGCCAAGGATTGTTTCGGGGCTACGAGCAGTACTTC
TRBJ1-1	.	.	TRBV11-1	CASSAKKGVLDTEAFF	TGTGCCAGCAGCGCTAAAAAGGGGGTTTTGGACACTGAAGCTTTCTTT
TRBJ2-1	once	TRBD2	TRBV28	CASSLYSTERGGQRSHTEQFF	TGTGCCAGCAGTTTATACAGTACGGAGCGGGGGGGCCAAAGATCCCACACCGAGCAGTTCTTC
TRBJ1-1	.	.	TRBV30	CAWSGRDTEAFF	TGTGCCTGGAGTGGCCGGGACACTGAAGCTTTCTTT
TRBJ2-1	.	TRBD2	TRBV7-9	CASSLAGGLAADNEQFF	TGTGCCAGCAGCTTAGCTGGGGGACTAGCGGCTGACAATGAGCAGTTCTTC
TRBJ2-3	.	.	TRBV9	CASSVLATDTQYF	TGTGCCAGCAGCGTCCTAGCCACAGATACGCAGTATTTT
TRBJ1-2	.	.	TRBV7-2	CASSSDRQGSYTF	TGTGCCAGCAGCTCGGACCGGCAGGGAAGCTACACCTTC
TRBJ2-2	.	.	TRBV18	CASSLVTNTGELFF	TGTGCCAGCTCACTTGTAACGAACACCGGGGAGCTGTTTTTT
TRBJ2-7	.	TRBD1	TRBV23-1	CASTRTGRNEQYF	TGCGCCAGCACAAGGACAGGTCGGAACGAGCAGTACTTC
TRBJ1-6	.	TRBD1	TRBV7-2	CASSPRQGASPLHF	TGTGCCAGCAGCCCCCGACAGGGAGCTTCACCCCTCCACTTT
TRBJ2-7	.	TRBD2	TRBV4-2	CASSQESSLAGRSSYEQYF	TGTGCCAGCAGCCAAGAATCCAGTTTAGCGGGAAGGAGCTCCTACGAGCAGTACTTC
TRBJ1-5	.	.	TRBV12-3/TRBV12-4	CASSSLVGQPQHF	TGTGCCAGCAGTTCTCTAGTAGGTCAGCCCCAGCATTTT
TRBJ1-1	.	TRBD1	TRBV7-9	CASSASGGMNTEAFF	TGTGCCAGCAGCGCATCAGGGGGAATGAACACTGAAGCTTTCTTT
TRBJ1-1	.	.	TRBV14	CASSQDVGRVGTEAFF	TGTGCCAGCAGCCAAGACGTAGGCAGGGTGGGCACTGAAGCTTTCTTT
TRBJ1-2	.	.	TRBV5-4	CASSWGGPLGYTF	TGTGCCAGCAGCTGGGGGGGCCCCTTGGGCTACACCTTC
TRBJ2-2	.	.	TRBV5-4	CASSLGGRDTGELFF	TGTGCCAGCAGCTTGGGTGGCAGGGACACCGGGGAGCTGTTTTTT